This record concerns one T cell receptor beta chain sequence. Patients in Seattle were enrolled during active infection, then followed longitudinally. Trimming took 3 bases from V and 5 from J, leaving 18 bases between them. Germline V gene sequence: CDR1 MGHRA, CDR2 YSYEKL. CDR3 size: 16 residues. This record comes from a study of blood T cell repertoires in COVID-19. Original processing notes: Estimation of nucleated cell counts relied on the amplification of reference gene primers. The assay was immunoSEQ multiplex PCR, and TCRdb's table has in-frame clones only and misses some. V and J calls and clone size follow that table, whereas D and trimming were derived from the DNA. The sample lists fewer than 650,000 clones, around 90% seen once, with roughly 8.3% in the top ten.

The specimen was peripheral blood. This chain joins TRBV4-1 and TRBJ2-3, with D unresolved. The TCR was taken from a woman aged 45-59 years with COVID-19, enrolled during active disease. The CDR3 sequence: CASSHPTRAAIDTQYF. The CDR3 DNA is TGCGCCAGCAGCCACCCTACCCGCGCAGCGATAGATACGCAGTATTTT.